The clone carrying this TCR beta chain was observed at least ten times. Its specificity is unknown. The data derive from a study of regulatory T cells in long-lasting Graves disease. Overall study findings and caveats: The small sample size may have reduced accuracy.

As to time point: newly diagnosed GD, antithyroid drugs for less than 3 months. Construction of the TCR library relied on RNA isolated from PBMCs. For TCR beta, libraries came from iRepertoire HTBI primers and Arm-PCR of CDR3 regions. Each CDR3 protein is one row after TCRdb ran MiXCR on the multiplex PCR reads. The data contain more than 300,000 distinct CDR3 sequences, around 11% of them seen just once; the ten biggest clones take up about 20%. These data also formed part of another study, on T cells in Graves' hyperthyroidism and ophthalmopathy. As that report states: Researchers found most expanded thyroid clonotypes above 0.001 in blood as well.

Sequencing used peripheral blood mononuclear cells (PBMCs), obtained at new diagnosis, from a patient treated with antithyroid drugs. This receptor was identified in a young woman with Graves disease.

The CDR3: CASSSQGANSNEQFF. The CDR3 DNA sequence: TGTGCCAGCAGCTCACAGGGGGCGAATAGTAATGAGCAGTTCTTC. V is TRBV11-2 and J is TRBJ2-1; TRBD1 matches 9 bases. CDR1 is SGHAT, CDR2 FQNNGV, per germline. This CDR3 is built from 15 residues. The junction had 8 bases not matched to a gene; V was cut back by 4 bases and J by 7 bases.